This TCR beta chain was recovered during a study of T-cell memory formation after mild COVID-19. The study's findings and limits: Among CD4+ contracting clones, most were CM and EM, and CD8+ ones EMRA. Clones that shrank (day 15 to 85) were balanced CD4/CD8, whereas later expanders leaned CD4+.

To note about this clonotype: Its cognate antigen is unknown.

TCRdb used MiXCR to reprocess the 5' RACE reads, holding one entry per CDR3 protein. Of some 410,000 distinct CDR3 sequences listed, about a quarter are singletons. CDR1 and CDR2 from the germline V gene are SGHRS and YFSETQ. Trimming cost V 0 bases and J 3 bases, with 9 bases left between them. CDR3 length: 15 residues. The specimen was PBMCs or a T cell subset sorted from them (not recorded which). This clonotype was sampled from an adult woman who had mild COVID-19 (a few samples of this study predate the infection). Cell type and time point are not known. The chain has TRBV5-1 and TRBJ2-2, with D possibly being TRBD1 (6 bases). CDR3 sequence (DNA): TGCGCCAGCAGCTTGGACAACAGGGACACCGGGGAGCTGTTTTTT. It codes for CASSLDNRDTGELFF.